The subject of this entry is one T cell receptor (beta chain). This clone was recorded a few times. It lacks a known antigen. The input lacks base qualities; no much larger clone sits a single base away. The library was obtained by the immunoSEQ multiplex PCR assay. As stored in TCRdb, this immuneACCESS dataset retains in-frame rearrangements with V and J assigned. A fraction of the clones does not appear; measured against another copy, unresolved V genes explain less than half of the discrepancy, and the remainder lacks a known reason. The sample contains some 48,000 clones, over 70% of them found a single time. The ten largest make up about 8.3% of the sample. The entry originates in a study of PD-1 blockade in mismatch repair-deficient tumors (dated by TCRdb to 2016 to 2017). About the full investigation: The trial enrolled 85 to 100 consecutive patients with 12 mismatch repair-deficient cancer types between late 2013 and September 2016, all previously treated and progressing. Tumor-associated T cell clones were tracked in the peripheral blood of patients responding to PD-1 blockade by deep sequencing of TCR CDR3 regions.

For every enrolled patient, mismatch repair deficiency was confirmed by either polymerase chain reaction or immunohistochemistry. TCR sequencing was carried out for three patients who responded to pembrolizumab therapy. In the phase II trial, pembrolizumab PD-1 blockade was tested prospectively in advanced mismatch repair-deficient cancers, no matter which tissue of origin the cancers came from. Peripheral blood T cell samples were collected serially, before PD-1 blockade began and at several time points afterward. Blood sampling time points were reported as weeks after the first dose of pembrolizumab. Results and caveats for the whole study, not just this receptor: Tumor-resident clones, often undetectable in blood before treatment, expanded rapidly after pembrolizumab and then contracted, generally before radiologic responses.

The CDR3 numbers 14 residues from cysteine through phenylalanine. Kept here is only the CDR3 DNA, which spans 42 bases and is read in frame from base 1. V sheds 2 bases and J sheds 5 bases, leaving 12 bases between their ends. In the germline V gene, CDR1 corresponds to SGHTA and CDR2 to FQGTGA. The chain uses TRBV7-3 and TRBJ2-5, with the D gene too uncertain to name. The sequences come from peripheral blood, collected approximately 18 weeks after starting pembrolizumab. The clonotype was recovered from an adult with mismatch repair-deficient cancer. In nucleotides, the sequence is TGTGCCAGCAGCTTATCGGCAGGATCGGAGACCCAGTACTTC. Its translation reads: CASSLSAGSETQYF.